Listed below are T cell receptor beta chains from one sample, sequenced in a study of shared clonotypes between healthy human individuals. Sequencing was performed with immunoSEQ multiplex PCR; in TCRdb, only in-frame clones are kept and a portion is missing. This sample has fewer than 600,000 clones, with 77% found just once. Sequencing used PBMCs. The receptors derive from a woman aged 40 to 50 in good health. Some clones in this sample may be carry-over from other donors' samples. Both conserved end residues are part of each CDR3. A D gene is named only where the DNA matches it firmly. Size tells how often a clone was seen (once, few, many) or the class of an expanded clone, and some rows leave it out.

NA	NA	TRBV4-3	TRBJ1-5	TGCGCCAGCAGCCAAGACAGGGGACCCAATCAGCCCCAGCATTTT	CASSQDRGPNQPQHF
NA	TRBD1	TRBV19	TRBJ1-1	TGTGCCAGTAGTATAGATCGAGCGGGACAGGGGGCGGCTTTCTTT	CASSIDRAGQGAAFF
many	NA	TRBV19	TRBJ2-7	TGTGCCAGTAGGGCCTTGAGCTCCTACGAGCAGTACTTC	CASRALSSYEQYF
many	TRBD2	TRBV7-2	TRBJ2-3	TGTGCCAGCAGCTCCCAGCGGGGACTGGGCACAGATACGCAGTATTTT	CASSSQRGLGTDTQYF
NA	TRBD1	TRBV30	TRBJ1-4	TGTGCCTGGACCCGGACAGGGACCACTAATGAAAAACTGTTTTTT	CAWTRTGTTNEKLFF
NA	NA	TRBV11-3	TRBJ2-2	TGTGCCAGCAGCCAAAAGGCCGAGGCCGGGGAGCTGTTTTTT	CASSQKAEAGELFF
NA	NA	TRBV28	TRBJ1-1	TGTGCCAGCAGGACCGGGAACACTGAAGCTTTCTTT	CASRTGNTEAFF
once	NA	TRBV6-4	TRBJ1-5	TGTGCCAGCAGTGACACAGGGCCGCCTTATCAGCCCCAGCATTTT	CASSDTGPPYQPQHF
NA	NA	TRBV5-1	TRBJ2-7	TGCGCCAGCAGCGTGGAGCCCACAGGGCACGAGCAGTACTTC	CASSVEPTGHEQYF
NA	NA	TRBV19	TRBJ2-2	TGTGCCAGTAGTTTAGTACACACCGGGGAGCTGTTTTTT	CASSLVHTGELFF
many	TRBD1	TRBV2	TRBJ1-5	TGTGCCAGCAGTGAGAGGGGGCAGAGGTATAGCAATCAGCCCCAGCATTTT	CASSERGQRYSNQPQHF
few	NA	TRBV20-1	TRBJ2-3	TGCAGTGCGCACCAGTACGATACGCAGTATTTT	CSAHQYDTQYF
NA	TRBD2	TRBV28	TRBJ2-1	TGTGCCAGCACCGGACTAGACCGCCCCTACAATGAGCAGTTCTTC	CASTGLDRPYNEQFF
NA	NA	TRBV6-4	TRBJ2-7	TGTGCCGAAGGGACCCCCTACGAGCAGTACTTC	CAEGTPYEQYF
NA	NA	TRBV20-1	TRBJ1-4	TGCAGTGCTCCGGATAATGAAAAACTGTTTTTT	CSAPDNEKLFF
NA	NA	TRBV6-5	TRBJ2-5	TGTGCCAGCAGTTACTCGGGAGAGACCCAGTACTTC	CASSYSGETQYF
once	TRBD2	TRBV27	TRBJ2-7	TGTGCCAGCAGTCCCACTAGCGGGGCCTCCTACGAGCAGTACTTC	CASSPTSGASYEQYF
NA	NA	TRBV7-2	TRBJ2-5	TGTGCCAGCAGCTTAGCGCTAACTTCGGGAGAGACCCAGTACTTC	CASSLALTSGETQYF
few	NA	TRBV5-6	TRBJ1-2	TGTGCCAGCAGCTTGGCCAGTTCTAACTATGGCTACACCTTC	CASSLASSNYGYTF
NA	TRBD1	TRBV4-2	TRBJ2-7	TGTGCCAGCAGCCAAGGGACAGGACACTACGAGCAGTACTTC	CASSQGTGHYEQYF
NA	NA	TRBV18	TRBJ2-1	TGTGCCAGCTCACCAGACAATGAGCAGTTCTTC	CASSPDNEQFF
NA	TRBD2	TRBV6-5	TRBJ2-1	TGTGCCACCAAGCCGGGACTAGCCACGGATGAGCAGTTCTTC	CATKPGLATDEQFF
NA	NA	TRBV7-3	TRBJ2-7	TGTGCCAGCAGCCTATATCCCGGGGGCACCCTCTACGAGCAGTACTTC	CASSLYPGGTLYEQYF
few	NA	TRBV2	TRBJ1-2	TGTGCCAGCAGTGGCCCCTATGGCTACACCTTC	CASSGPYGYTF
once	NA	TRBV2	TRBJ1-3	TGTGCCAGCAGTGAAGTAAGACACCGCTCTGGAAACACCATATATTTT	CASSEVRHRSGNTIYF
many	NA	TRBV14	TRBJ1-4	TGTGCCAGCAGCCAAGACACCGGATATGCTAATGAAAAACTGTTTTTT	CASSQDTGYANEKLFF
NA	NA	TRBV14	TRBJ2-7	TGTGCCAGCAGCCAAGATATCGGCGAGACGGGAAGGGGGTACGAGCAGTACTTC	CASSQDIGETGRGYEQYF
NA	TRBD1	TRBV5-1	TRBJ2-5	TGCGCCAGCAGCGCTGGGGAGCGGACAGGGGAGGGAGAGACCCAGTACTTC	CASSAGERTGEGETQYF
NA	TRBD2	TRBV7-3	TRBJ2-7	TGTGCCAGCAGCTTAGGCCCGGGCGGGGGGTACGAGCAGTACTTC	CASSLGPGGGYEQYF
NA	TRBD1	TRBV27	TRBJ1-2	TGTGCCAGCAGTTTATCGGGACAGTCGGAGAGCTACACCTTC	CASSLSGQSESYTF
NA	TRBD1	TRBV7-6	TRBJ2-7	TGTGCCAGCAGCCTCGGGGGACAGGGGGATAGGGAGCAGTACTTC	CASSLGGQGDREQYF
many	TRBD1	TRBV6-1	TRBJ1-1	TGTGCCAGCAGGGGACAGGGATCGAACACTGAAGCTTTCTTT	CASRGQGSNTEAFF
NA	TRBD2	TRBV5-4	TRBJ2-7	TGTGCCAGCAGCTCCCGGGACTATACCTACGAGCAGTACTTC	CASSSRDYTYEQYF
few	TRBD1	TRBV29-1	TRBJ1-2	TGCAGCGTTGACCCGGGACAGGGGGCTGGCTACACCTTC	CSVDPGQGAGYTF
NA	TRBD1	TRBV15	TRBJ1-1	TGTGCCACCAGCATACCGGGACAGGGGGGCACTGAAGCTTTCTTT	CATSIPGQGGTEAFF
NA	TRBD1	TRBV5-4	TRBJ2-7	TGTGCCAGCAGCCCAGGGACAGGGGGCCCTACCTACGAGCAGTACTTC	CASSPGTGGPTYEQYF
NA	TRBD2	TRBV19	TRBJ2-2	TGTGCCAGTAGTAGGCGTAGCGGGATCGCGTCCGGGGAGCTGTTTTTT	CASSRRSGIASGELFF
NA	TRBD1	TRBV7-2	TRBJ2-7	TGTGCCAGCAGCTTAGCGGTGGGACAGGGTGGCACCTACGAGCAGTACTTC	CASSLAVGQGGTYEQYF
many	NA	TRBV25-1	TRBJ1-4	TGTGCCAGCAGTGAATCTGTAGGGGGTGATGAAAAACTGTTTTTT	CASSESVGGDEKLFF
once	TRBD2	TRBV6-1	TRBJ2-1	TGTGCCAGCAGTGTTTCGGCGGGAGGGCGCATCTTC	CASSVSAGGRIF
NA	NA	TRBV6-5	TRBJ1-1	TGTGCCAGCACCCCCCCTGGACAGAACACTGAAGCTTTCTTT	CASTPPGQNTEAFF
few	NA	TRBV5-4	TRBJ1-2	TGTGCCAGCAGCTTGGGCCCGGGTTGGAGTGGCTACACCTTC	CASSLGPGWSGYTF
NA	NA	TRBV4-1	TRBJ1-4	TGCGCCAGCAGCCTATTGGGGGCGCCGGGAAAACTGTTTTTT	CASSLLGAPGKLFF
NA	NA	TRBV9	TRBJ2-5	TGTGCCAGCAGCGTAGAGGGCCAAGAGACCCAGTACTTC	CASSVEGQETQYF
NA	NA	TRBV29-1	TRBJ2-7	TGCAGCGTTGGAGATCCGGCAATAGGCGAGCAGTACTTC	CSVGDPAIGEQYF
few	NA	TRBV6-5	TRBJ2-7	TGTGCCAGCAGGGGGGTCGCGAGCTCCTACGAGCAGTACTTC	CASRGVASSYEQYF
NA	NA	TRBV11-2	TRBJ1-2	TGTGCCGGCAGTCCGGACGGTCCCTATGGCTACACCTTC	CAGSPDGPYGYTF
NA	TRBD1	TRBV4-2	TRBJ1-4	TGTGCCAGCAGCCAGGCGGACAGGGGAACTAATGAAAAACTGTTTTTT	CASSQADRGTNEKLFF
NA	NA	TRBV5-4	TRBJ2-5	TGTGCCAGCAGCCGGACTTTGAGCGGCCAAGAGACCCAGTACTTC	CASSRTLSGQETQYF